This TCR beta chain was obtained from a study of T-cell memory formation after mild COVID-19. Across the study: Largely, TCR clusters stayed within a single donor. Broader study findings: Second-wave clones peaking on day 37 lacked confirmed SARS-CoV-2 specificity. Among contracting clones, CD4+ were mainly CM/EM and CD8+ enriched in EMRA.

TCRalpha and TCRbeta libraries used 5'RACE with constant-segment primers and UMIs. TCRdb recomputed calls from the 5' RACE reads with MiXCR, one row per CDR3 protein. The sample contains more than 350,000 distinct CDR3 sequences, roughly 15% of which appear only once. With regard to this clonotype: Its antigen is as yet unknown.

CDR3 length: 14 amino acids. Trimming took 5 bases from V and 4 from J; bases not matched to a gene: 6. Germline V CDR1 and CDR2: MNHEY, SVGAGI. This clonotype was obtained from a man aged 18 to 29 who had mild COVID-19 (a few samples of this study predate the infection). Cell type and time point are not known. The chain couples TRBV6-5 to TRBJ2-3; 7 bases match TRBD1. Sequencing was done on a sample of PBMCs or a T cell subset sorted from them (not recorded which). The CDR3 sequence: CASSRTGLSDTQYF. In DNA form, the CDR3 reads TGTGCCAGCAGTAGGACAGGTCTTTCAGATACGCAGTATTTT.